A single sample gave rise to the 12 T cell receptor beta chains below, sequenced in a study of blood T cell repertoires in COVID-19. Sequencing was performed with immunoSEQ multiplex PCR; in TCRdb, only in-frame clones are kept and a portion is missing. Seen here are 75,000 to 100,000 clones, approximately 82% observed once, and the top ten hold about 10%. The sample comprised peripheral blood. These receptors were collected from a human donor in a cohort sampled during active COVID-19.

This clone was seen only once. CDR3 sequence reads: CASIRGETQYF. The CDR3 DNA is TGTGCCAGCATCCGGGGTGAGACCCAGTACTTC. The gene calls are TRBV28 and TRBJ2-5, with D possibly matching TRBD2 (5 bases). Germline CDR1 and CDR2: MDHEN and SYDVKM. CDR3 length equals 11 residues. Between the trimmed V and J ends, which lost 7 bases and 5 bases, there was a span of 8 bases.

This clone was detected a few times. The chain couples TRBV6-5 to TRBJ1-5; weak D call: TRBD1 (5 bases). Between the trimmed V and J ends, which lost 0 bases and 7 bases, there was a span of 10 bases. Per the germline V gene, CDR1 is MNHEY and CDR2 is SVGAGI. The CDR3 runs to 14 residues. CDR3 DNA: TGTGCCAGCAGTTACTCAGGGGTCGGACAGCCCCAGCATTTT. It yields the protein CASSYSGVGQPQHF.

The chain couples TRBV7-9 to TRBJ1-4; 9 positions agree with TRBD1. Germline CDR1 SEHNR, CDR2 FQNEAQ (reference sequence). The trim removed 5 bases at V and 8 bases at J, leaving 9 bases unmatched. CDR3 length: 15 amino acids. The DNA for the CDR3 is TGTGCCAGCAGCCCCCTGACAGGGGGGGGAGAAAAACTGTTTTTT. Protein sequence: CASSPLTGGGEKLFF. Supplemented by reference TRBV7-9 and TRBJ1-4, the full variable domain reads DTGVSQNPRHKITKRGQNVTFRCDPISEHNRLYWYRQTLGQGPEFLTYFQNEAQLEKSRLLSDRFSAERPKGSFSTLEIQRTEQGDSAMYLCASSPLTGGGEKLFFGSGTQLSVL.

This chain uses TRBV25-1 with TRBJ1-4; unclear D gene. V was shortened by 5 bases and J by 2 bases, with 6 bases between the two germline ends. The CDR3 is made up of 13 amino acids. CDR1 is MGHDK, CDR2 SYGVNS, per germline. The CDR3 nucleotides are TGTGCCAGCAGTTACTGGACTAATGAAAAACTGTTTTTT. Translating it yields CASSYWTNEKLFF.

This clone was picked up many times. The CDR3 sequence is CASKVEAGDLMETQYF. The DNA of the CDR3 is TGTGCCAGCAAGGTGGAGGCGGGGGACCTCATGGAGACCCAGTACTTC. The chain links TRBV2 to TRBJ2-5, with TRBD2 identical over 7 bases. V lost 7 bases to trimming and J lost 5 bases; unmatched junction nucleotides: 16. The germline V gene has CDR1 SNHLY and CDR2 FYNNEI. The CDR3 spans 16 residues.

This clone occurred a few times. This sequence joins TRBV6-6 and TRBJ2-7; D is unclear. CDR1 is MNHNY, CDR2 SVGAGI, per germline (reference sequence). Trimming took off 2 bases at V and 0 bases at J, with 14 bases between the two ends. The CDR3 totals 16 residues. DNA for the CDR3: TGTGCCAGCAGTTACGGTAGGAGCCTTAGCTCCTACGAGCAGTACTTC. Translated: CASSYGRSLSSYEQYF.

This clone has a single count. The rearrangement uses TRBV2 and TRBJ1-4; D perhaps matches TRBD1 (6 bases). From germline, CDR1 is SNHLY and CDR2 FYNNEI. V gave up 7 bases and J gave up 3 bases, with 12 bases separating them. The CDR3 totals 14 residues. The CDR3 loop reads CASNSNRANEKLFF. The CDR3 DNA sequence: TGTGCCAGCAACTCCAACAGGGCTAATGAAAAACTGTTTTTT.

The genes are TRBV3-1 (or the pseudogene TRBV3-2) and TRBJ2-4, with no clear D. The V end lost 0 bases, the J end lost 0 bases, and 12 bases lay between the germline ends. Germline assignment: CDR1 LGHDT and CDR2 YNNKEL (reference sequence). CDR3 length equals 17 residues. CDR3 bases: TGTGCCAGCAGCCAAGACCCGGCAGGCCTAGCCAAAAACATTCAGTACTTC. Its translation: CASSQDPAGLAKNIQYF.

In its sample, this clone was seen once. This chain uses TRBV19 with TRBJ1-2; D uncertain. The germline V and J ends were trimmed by 2 bases and 1 base, with 8 bases remaining between them. Germline CDR1 and CDR2: LNHDA and SQIVND (reference sequence). The CDR3 is made up of 14 amino acids. In DNA form, the CDR3 reads TGTGCCAGTAGTATAACCGCTAGTAACTATGGCTACACCTTC. Translated, it gives CASSITASNYGYTF.

The chain employs TRBV28 and TRBJ1-4, with D possibly matching TRBD1 (5 bases). CDR1 MDHEN and CDR2 SYDVKM come from the germline V gene. The CDR3 has 13 amino acids. V shed 6 bases and J shed 7 bases, with 12 bases lying between them. The DNA for the CDR3 is TGTGCCAGCAGCACACAGGTTATTGAAAAACTGTTTTTT. It specifies CASSTQVIEKLFF.

This clone was counted between two and nine times. The V and J genes are TRBV29-1 and TRBJ2-2; a possible D gene is TRBD1 (6 bases). The V end lost 7 bases, the J end lost 6 bases, and 18 bases lay between the germline ends. The CDR3 contains 14 residues. CDR1 and CDR2 (germline): SQVTM, ANQGSEA. CDR3 protein: CSAGAQGTAGELFF. The CDR3 DNA follows: TGCAGCGCTGGTGCTCAGGGGACCGCCGGGGAGCTGTTTTTT.

J is TRBJ2-7 and V is TRBV7-2; unclear D gene. V was cut by 5 bases and J by 2 bases, with 10 bases left in between. Per germline, CDR1 SGHTA and CDR2 FQGNSA. This CDR3 is 13 amino acids long. CDR3 bases: TGTGCCAGCAGCCCCCCAGGTCCCTACGAGCAGTACTTC. This gives the protein CASSPPGPYEQYF.